This TCR beta chain derives from a study of post-analysis software for immune sequencing data. Study-wide background: Disease trajectories encompassed relapsing-remitting, secondary progressive and progressive-relapsing multiple sclerosis. Regarding the study as a whole: Relative to controls, patients had five TRBV segments at higher frequency, with TRBV5-6, TRBV5-1 and TRBV20-1 among these. Relative to controls, patients with multiple sclerosis showed significantly lower normalized Chao1 diversity.

As for this clonotype: Its antigen is undetermined.

Prepared libraries of TCR beta cDNA carried unique molecular identifiers. T cells, about 0.95 to 11 million of them, yielded roughly 470,000 cDNA molecules. TCRdb re-analysed the PCR reads in MiXCR, keeping a single row per CDR3 protein. This sample has approximately 440,000 distinct CDR3 sequences, with around 40% found just once. From germline, CDR1 is SGDLS and CDR2 YYNGEE. With 7 bases clipped from V and 0 bases from J, the junction kept 6 bases outside the gene matches. The CDR3 has 14 residues. The chain is built from TRBV9 and TRBJ2-7; TRBD1 aligns across 8 bases. Sequencing was done on a sample of blood. This sequence was found in a girl between 10 and 17 years old with multiple sclerosis. The CDR3 loop reads CASARDRSSYEQYF. Here the CDR3 DNA reads TGTGCCAGCGCTCGGGACAGGAGCTCCTACGAGCAGTACTTC.